This T cell receptor beta chain emerged from a study of preoperative IRX-2 immunotherapy in early breast cancer. This clone has just one count. Treatment reported: preoperative locoregional IRX-2 cytokine immunotherapy. Preoperative locoregional IRX-2 cytokine immunotherapy was tested in the phase Ib source study. The repertoire was sequenced with immunoSEQ multiplex PCR; TCRdb's copy has only in-frame clones and lacks some. Of approximately 24,000 clones in the sample, roughly four fifths were seen once. The CDR3 is 16 amino acids. V dropped 5 bases and J dropped 3; count of bases not matched to a gene: 10. CDR1 is SGHNT and CDR2 is YENEEA in the germline V gene.

The receptor comes from a human donor with breast cancer. The sequencing used lymph node tissue, collected after IRX-2 immunotherapy. The V gene is TRBV11-3, the J gene TRBJ2-7, with 10 bases that match TRBD1. This CDR3 is CASSLTRGTGDYEQYV. In nucleotides, the CDR3 is TGTGCCAGCAGCCTTACCCGAGGGACAGGGGACTACGAGCAGTACGTC.